The next 23 T cell receptor beta chains were all read from a single sample in a study of T cell responses to AZD1222 COVID-19 vaccine (dated by TCRdb to the early 2020s). The library was generated by the immunoSEQ multiplex PCR assay. Sourced from immuneACCESS, this table was stored by TCRdb with only in-frame sequences that have V and J called. A share of the clones is absent; for the studies checked, an unresolved V gene accounts for under half, and the remainder has no known explanation. A total of 150,000 to 200,000 clones appear in this sample, 85% to 95% of them only once. Jointly, the top ten make up around 3.6% of the sample. Interpreted using the paper, the time point label stands for: about 28 days (+/-7) after the second vaccine dose. The treatment or condition label here, explained by the study, means: meningococcal conjugate vaccine given as trial control. Sequencing was performed on peripheral blood, taken 28 days after the second dose of the MenACWY control vaccine. Source of these receptors: an adult who received the MenACWY meningococcal vaccine as a control.

V and J are TRBV9 and TRBJ2-1, with TRBD1 as a possible D gene (6 bases). The CDR3 has 14 amino acids. V was clipped by 4 bases and J by 6 bases, with 14 bases between them. The germline CDR1 and CDR2 sequences are SGDLS and YYNGEE. CDR3 sequence: CASSSRAGANEQFF. The CDR3 coding sequence is TGTGCCAGCAGCTCCCGGGCAGGGGCCAATGAGCAGTTCTTC. The full variable domain, completed using reference TRBV9 and TRBJ2-1, is DSGVTQTPKHLITATGQRVTLRCSPRSGDLSVYWYQQSLDQGLQFLIQYYNGEERAKGNILERFSAQQFPDLHSELNLSSLELGDSALYFCASSSRAGANEQFFGPGTRLTVL.

V is TRBV19 and J is TRBJ2-2, with D possibly being TRBD2 (6 bases). V lost 11 bases and J lost 1, with 14 bases in between. The CDR3 loop spans 14 amino acids. In germline, CDR1 is LNHDA, CDR2 SQIVND (reference sequence). The CDR3 here is CALGGRGNTGELFF. In DNA, the CDR3 is TGTGCCCTGGGCGGGCGGGGGAACACCGGGGAGCTGTTTTTT.

This chain links TRBV19 with TRBJ2-1, with 8 bases that match TRBD2. Germline V gene lookup returns CDR1 LNHDA and CDR2 SQIVND (reference sequence). J lost 7 bases, V lost 4 bases, and 9 bases had no gene match. The CDR3 loop spans 15 amino acids. CDR3 in amino acids: CASSRSGGEVNEQFF. The DNA for the CDR3 is TGTGCCAGTAGTAGATCGGGAGGGGAAGTAAATGAGCAGTTCTTC.

This rearrangement joins TRBV9 to TRBJ1-2; maybe TRBD1 (6 bases). CDR1 and CDR2 from the germline V gene are SGDLS and YYNGEE. The CDR3 runs 14 residues. V was cut by 4 bases and J by 1 base, with 11 bases left in between. DNA of the CDR3: TGTGCCAGCAGCCTCGGGGGGCGTAACTATGGCTACACCTTC. This gives the protein CASSLGGRNYGYTF.

The chain employs TRBV19 and TRBJ2-2; D may be TRBD2 (6 bases). Trimming took off 8 bases at V and 1 base at J, with 11 bases between the two ends. Per the germline V gene, CDR1 is LNHDA and CDR2 is SQIVND (reference sequence). This CDR3 is 14 amino acids long. The CDR3 loop reads CASRGTVNTGELFF. The CDR3 DNA is TGTGCCAGTCGGGGGACGGTGAACACCGGGGAGCTGTTTTTT.

This chain uses TRBV5-1 with TRBJ1-2; D gene unclear. From germline, CDR1 is SGHRS and CDR2 YFSETQ. This CDR3 region has 13 residues. Deletions cut 4 bases from V and 8 bases from J, with 15 bases between. This CDR3 reads CASSTGGGRGYTF. The CDR3 region has the DNA TGCGCCAGCAGCACCGGTGGAGGGAGGGGCTACACCTTC.

The genes are TRBV10-3 and TRBJ1-1, with D possibly matching TRBD1 (6 bases). Per the germline V gene, CDR1 is ENHRY and CDR2 is SYGVKD. The V end was cut by 5 bases, the J end by 0 bases, with 22 bases between. CDR3 size: 18 residues. Here the CDR3 reads CAISSASSGAIMNTEAFF. In DNA, the CDR3 is TGTGCCATCAGTTCGGCGTCATCAGGGGCGATAATGAACACTGAAGCTTTCTTT.

The rearrangement joins TRBV5-1 to TRBJ2-3, with D perhaps being TRBD1 or TRBD2 (6 bases each). Germline V gene data show CDR1 as SGHRS and CDR2 as YFSETQ. The CDR3 covers 16 residues. The V gene lost 0 bases and the J gene lost 6 bases, with 17 bases spanning the gap. The CDR3 coding sequence is TGCGCCAGCAGCTTGGATGGTAGTTGGGGGGCCGATACGCAGTATTTT. It is translated as CASSLDGSWGADTQYF.

The genes are TRBV18 and TRBJ2-1; 10 bases are shared with TRBD2. The CDR3 has 14 amino acids. Trimming took 5 bases from V and 4 from J; bases not matched to a gene: 2. Germline loops: CDR1 KGHSH, CDR2 LQKENI. This chain's CDR3 is CASSTSGDYNEQFF. The CDR3, as DNA: TGTGCCAGCTCAACTAGCGGGGATTACAATGAGCAGTTCTTC.

This chain uses TRBV7-8 with TRBJ2-1, with 9 bases identical to TRBD2. CDR1 SGHVS and CDR2 FQNEAQ come from the germline V gene. J gave up 4 bases and V 3 bases, and 10 bases lay outside the gene matches. The CDR3 has 17 residues. The DNA for the CDR3 is TGTGCCAGCAGCTTCGTGGCCGCGACTAGCGGTTACAATGAGCAGTTCTTC. Its protein is CASSFVAATSGYNEQFF.

The V gene is TRBV28, the J gene TRBJ1-1; 7 bases match TRBD1. Germline CDR1 MDHEN, CDR2 SYDVKM. The V and J ends lost 4 bases and 5 bases, in that order; junction bases with no gene match: 10. The CDR3 is 15 residues long. CDR3 protein: CASSWAQGVGTEAFF. The CDR3 region has the DNA TGTGCCAGCAGTTGGGCTCAGGGGGTTGGAACTGAAGCTTTCTTT.

The chain carries TRBV3-1 (or the pseudogene TRBV3-2) and TRBJ2-1; D is undetermined. The CDR3 is 15 amino acids. Germline-derived CDR1 and CDR2 are LGHDT and YNNKEL (reference sequence). Trimming cost V 2 bases and J 0 bases, with 8 bases left between them. DNA of the CDR3: TGTGCCAGCAGCCAACGTGGGATCTCCTACAATGAGCAGTTCTTC. It is translated as CASSQRGISYNEQFF.

J is TRBJ2-1 and V is TRBV5-5; D gene uncertain. This CDR3 is 12 amino acids long. The V and J ends lost 0 bases and 7 bases respectively, with 5 bases between them. Germline V gene sequence: CDR1 SGHKS, CDR2 YYEKEE (reference sequence). The CDR3 DNA reads TGTGCCAGCAGCTTGGATTTAAATGAGCAGTTCTTC. Translation: CASSLDLNEQFF.

The chain joins TRBV18 to TRBJ2-5; 13 nucleotides line up with TRBD2. V gave up 3 bases and J gave up 0 bases; unmatched junction bases: 1. The V gene's germline CDR1 is KGHSH and CDR2 LQKENI. The CDR3 contains 16 residues. The CDR3 region is CASSPGLAGYQETQYF. In nucleotides, the CDR3 is TGTGCCAGCTCACCGGGACTAGCGGGGTACCAAGAGACCCAGTACTTC.

The chain employs TRBV27 and TRBJ2-7; unclear D gene. This CDR3 region has 14 residues. CDR1 is MNHEY and CDR2 is SMNVEV in the germline V gene (reference sequence). Between the trimmed V and J ends, which lost 3 bases and 2 bases, there was a span of 11 bases. The CDR3 DNA follows: TGTGCCAGCAGTTTGGGTAGGGCCCCCTACGAGCAGTACTTC. It translates to CASSLGRAPYEQYF.

The chain has TRBV12-5 and TRBJ1-1, with D tentatively TRBD1 (6 bases). Germline CDR1 and CDR2: LGHNT and FRNRAP. Trimming removed 0 bases from V and 4 bases from J, with 15 bases in between. The CDR3 length is 16 residues. The CDR3 loop is CASGLVRGEDGTEAFF. The CDR3 DNA follows: TGTGCTAGTGGTTTGGTAAGGGGGGAGGACGGCACTGAAGCTTTCTTT.

The chain carries TRBV5-1 and TRBJ1-2; no reliable D call. Trimming cost V 0 bases and J 6 bases, with 12 bases left between them. This CDR3 contains 14 residues. Germline values: CDR1 SGHRS, CDR2 YFSETQ. CDR3 sequence reads: CASSLGTSSHGYTF. CDR3 coding DNA: TGCGCCAGCAGCTTGGGGACCAGTTCGCATGGCTACACCTTC.

This clone was seen only once. The chain employs TRBV13 and TRBJ1-1; no clear D. The V gene lost 2 bases and the J gene lost 6 bases, with 10 bases spanning the gap. Germline CDR1 PRHDT, CDR2 FYEKMQ (reference sequence). CDR3 size: 13 residues. CDR3 region: CASSLFGESEAFF. The CDR3 DNA follows: TGTGCCAGCAGCTTATTCGGGGAGTCTGAAGCTTTCTTT.

The J gene is TRBJ2-1, the V gene TRBV29-1; perhaps D is TRBD1 or TRBD2 (6 bases each). The CDR3 consists of 15 residues. Between the trimmed V and J ends, which lost 4 bases and 1 base, there was a span of 14 bases. Germline V gene data show CDR1 as SQVTM and CDR2 as ANQGSEA. The CDR3 DNA sequence: TGCAGCGTTGTGGGGGCGGGGACTTCCTACAATGAGCAGTTCTTC. Translating gives CSVVGAGTSYNEQFF.

J is TRBJ2-1 and V is TRBV28, with no clear D. This CDR3 region has 12 residues. CDR1 MDHEN and CDR2 SYDVKM come from the germline V gene. Trimming took off 4 bases at V and 16 bases at J, with 17 bases between the two ends. CDR3 sequence: CASSSNLTPGFF. Written as DNA, the CDR3 is TGTGCCAGCAGTTCCAACCTAACCCCCGGTTTCTTC.

This chain links TRBV7-8 with TRBJ1-6, with D tentatively TRBD1 (5 bases). CDR3 length: 16 residues. Trimming took off 5 bases at V and 13 bases at J, with 24 bases between the two ends. Germline CDR1 reads SGHVS; CDR2 reads FQNEAQ. CDR3 protein: CASSPRRDLKRSPLHF. CDR3 nucleotide sequence: TGTGCCAGCAGCCCGAGACGGGACCTTAAAAGGTCGCCCCTCCACTTT.

This chain links TRBV6-2 or TRBV6-3 with TRBJ2-7; D not resolved. Germline assignment: CDR1 MNHEY and CDR2 SVGEGT. Trimming took 6 bases from V and 3 from J, leaving 6 bases between them. The CDR3 runs 11 residues. CDR3 bases: TGTGCCAGCAGCCAGCTCTACGAGCAGTACTTC. This codes for CASSQLYEQYF.

The chain combines TRBV5-1 with TRBJ1-1; D possibly corresponds to TRBD1 (6 bases). Germline-derived CDR1 and CDR2 are SGHRS and YFSETQ. CDR3 length equals 15 residues. With 1 base removed from V and 5 bases from J, the gap between germline ends came to 15 bases. CDR3 region: CASSLNGGAGTEAFF. The DNA of the CDR3 is TGCGCCAGCAGCTTGAACGGGGGGGCCGGGACTGAAGCTTTCTTT.